Below are 31 T cell receptor beta chains sequenced from a single sample in a study of control samples from healthy donors and cancer patients. Measured with immunoSEQ multiplex PCR; TCRdb has only the in-frame clones, and not every one. The data show about 170,000 clones, around nine tenths seen once. The sequenced sample was blood. All receptors come from a man aged 25 to 45 in good health.

The J gene is TRBJ2-7, the V gene TRBV19; 9 bases map to TRBD2. V shed 5 bases, J shed 2 bases, and the junction held 4 bases outside the gene matches. The length of the CDR3 is 14 residues. The germline gives CDR1 LNHDA, CDR2 SQIVND (reference sequence). CDR3 DNA sequence: TGTGCCAGTAGTCCGCCTAGCGGGACCTACGAGCAGTACTTC. Amino acids: CASSPPSGTYEQYF.

This chain joins TRBV2 and TRBJ1-5, with 8 positions matching TRBD1. This CDR3 is built from 15 residues. The germline gives CDR1 SNHLY, CDR2 FYNNEI. V lost 4 bases, J lost 7 bases, and 9 bases stayed unmatched. CDR3 amino acids: CASSATTGVGQPQHF. CDR3 nucleotide sequence: TGTGCCAGCAGTGCCACGACAGGGGTTGGACAGCCCCAGCATTTT.

The CDR3 DNA is TGTGCCAGCAAGACAGCGTCTTCCTACAATGAGCAGTTCTTC. It is translated as CASKTASSYNEQFF. V and J are TRBV2 and TRBJ2-1; D might be TRBD1 (5 bases). Germline V lookup: CDR1 SNHLY, CDR2 FYNNEI. This CDR3 is 14 amino acids long. V was pared by 7 bases and J by 1 base, with 11 bases between.

The V call is TRBV5-6, the J call TRBJ1-1, with 9 bases that match TRBD1. Germline trimming cut 4 bases from V and 0 bases from J; bases unmatched to any gene: 10. The length of the CDR3 is 17 residues. CDR1 is SGHDT and CDR2 is YYEEEE in the germline V gene. The CDR3 here is CASSAPVGTGMNTEAFF. The CDR3 DNA follows: TGTGCCAGCAGCGCCCCGGTGGGGACAGGGATGAACACTGAAGCTTTCTTT.

CDR3: CASSLGSRNEQFF. The DNA for the CDR3 is TGTGCCAGCAGCTTAGGTTCGCGGAATGAGCAGTTCTTC. The chain combines TRBV7-2 with TRBJ2-1; unclear D gene. Germline lookup yields CDR1 SGHTA and CDR2 FQGNSA. The CDR3 consists of 13 residues. Trimming took off 1 base at V and 7 bases at J, with 8 bases between the two ends.

V gene TRBV2 combines with J gene TRBJ1-5; D is ambiguous. The V and J ends lost 9 bases and 7 bases respectively, with 7 bases between them. Germline CDR1 and CDR2: SNHLY and FYNNEI. The CDR3 covers 10 residues. The CDR3 DNA follows: TGTGCCAGTCAAGGGCAGCCCCAGCATTTT. Encoded protein: CASQGQPQHF.

The chain recombines TRBV25-1 with TRBJ2-7, with D perhaps given as TRBD1 or TRBD2 (5 bases each). This CDR3 contains 14 residues. Trimming cost V 2 bases and J 4 bases, with 12 bases left between them. CDR1 is MGHDK and CDR2 is SYGVNS in the germline V gene. The CDR3 nucleotides are TGTGCCAGCAGTGAAAGGGACGGCGGTTACGAGCAGTACTTC. This translates into CASSERDGGYEQYF.

The CDR3 DNA reads as TGTGCCAGCAGCCAATTCAGCGGGAACAGAAACACCATATATTTT. Translating it yields CASSQFSGNRNTIYF. The chain links TRBV3-1 (or the pseudogene TRBV3-2) to TRBJ1-3; D is unclear. The CDR3 has 15 residues. V was cut by 2 bases and J by 5 bases, with 13 bases left in between. Germline CDR1 LGHDT, CDR2 YNNKEL (reference sequence).

CDR3 sequence (DNA): TGTGCCAGCAGCTTAGCGCGTCTAGCGGGCAGCTCTGGGGCCAACGTCCTGACTTTC. The encoded protein is CASSLARLAGSSGANVLTF. The J gene is TRBJ2-6, the V gene TRBV11-1; 8 positions agree with TRBD2. Germline CDR1 SGHAT, CDR2 FQDESV (reference sequence). The length of the CDR3 is 19 residues. The junction had 7 bases not matched to a gene; V was cut back by 0 bases and J by 0 bases.

V usage is TRBV28 and J usage is TRBJ1-2; TRBD1 agrees at 10 bases. The germline gives CDR1 MDHEN, CDR2 SYDVKM. The CDR3 has 12 amino acids. J was trimmed by 7 bases and V by 9 bases; bases with no gene match: 5. The CDR3: CASWTGGFGYTF. The CDR3 DNA reads TGTGCCAGTTGGACAGGGGGGTTTGGCTACACCTTC.

CDR3 in DNA: TGTGCCAGCAGCTATCGGGACTACCACGAGCAGTACTTC. Translating gives CASSYRDYHEQYF. The gene calls are TRBV5-4 and TRBJ2-7, with 7 bases aligning to TRBD2. The CDR3 sequence is 13 residues long. Germline V gene data show CDR1 as SGHNT and CDR2 as YYREEE (reference sequence). The V gene end was trimmed by 3 bases and the J gene end by 5 bases; junction bases not matched to a gene: 5.

The genes are TRBV12-3 or TRBV12-4 and TRBJ2-7, with D unclear. CDR3 length equals 11 residues. Between the trimmed V and J ends, which lost 6 bases and 6 bases, there was a span of 9 bases. The CDR3 loop is CASRMASEQYF. In nucleotides, the CDR3 is TGTGCCAGCAGGATGGCTAGCGAGCAGTACTTC.

V is TRBV4-1 and J is TRBJ1-4; D is possibly TRBD1 (5 bases). V lost 0 bases to trimming and J lost 8 bases, with 16 bases between them. CDR3 size: 16 residues. Germline assignment: CDR1 MGHRA and CDR2 YSYEKL. The CDR3 DNA is TGCGCCAGCAGCCAAGAGACCTCAGGGATAACGGAAAAACTGTTTTTT. This encodes CASSQETSGITEKLFF.

The chain employs TRBV2 and TRBJ2-7; D remains ambiguous. Germline CDR1 SNHLY, CDR2 FYNNEI. The CDR3 runs 10 residues. The V end was cut by 6 bases, the J end by 6 bases, with 6 bases between. The CDR3 loop is CASREFEQYF. The CDR3 region has the DNA TGTGCCAGCAGGGAGTTCGAGCAGTACTTC.

The V and J genes are TRBV11-2 and TRBJ2-3; TRBD2 matches 11 bases. CDR3 length: 14 amino acids. Looked up from germline, CDR1 is SGHAT and CDR2 is FQNNGV. V was pared by 10 bases and J by 4 bases, with 7 bases of the junction left unmatched. The CDR3 reads CATATSGIPDTQYF. The CDR3 bases are TGTGCCACAGCGACTAGCGGGATCCCAGATACGCAGTATTTT.

J is TRBJ2-7 and V is TRBV7-9, with TRBD1 identical over 11 bases. Germline-derived CDR1 and CDR2 are SEHNR and FQNEAQ (reference sequence). The CDR3 spans 14 residues. Unmatched junction bases numbered 5, after V lost 4 bases and J lost 6 bases. The DNA for the CDR3 is TGTGCCAGCAGCTCCCGGACAGGGGGCAGCGAGCAGTACTTC. Amino acid sequence: CASSSRTGGSEQYF.

The V and J genes are TRBV5-1 and TRBJ1-1, with TRBD1 as a possible D gene (6 bases). V was trimmed by 5 bases and J by 5 bases, leaving 16 bases between them. The CDR3 consists of 14 residues. The germline gives CDR1 SGHRS, CDR2 YFSETQ. CDR3 in amino acids: CASSLQGGETEAFF. CDR3 bases: TGCGCCAGCAGTCTACAGGGAGGGGAAACTGAAGCTTTCTTT.

The V call is TRBV6-5, the J call TRBJ2-1; 9 bases agree with TRBD1. The CDR3 totals 15 residues. Germline V gene data show CDR1 as MNHEY and CDR2 as SVGAGI. Trimming took 5 bases from V and 3 from J; bases not matched to a gene: 5. The CDR3 DNA reads TGTGCCAGCAGTCAGGGGACAGGGAACTACAATGAGCAGTTCTTC. It specifies CASSQGTGNYNEQFF.

This sequence joins TRBV4-2 and TRBJ1-1, with 10 bases matching TRBD1. Losses at the gene ends were 3 bases for V and 9 bases for J; bases not matched to a gene: 25. The CDR3 has 20 residues. Germline CDR1 reads LGHNA; CDR2 reads YNFKEQ. In DNA, the CDR3 is TGTGCCAGCAGCCATGACTGGACAGGGGGAACCCTGAAGCGCCCCCCAAAAGCTTTCTTT. Translation: CASSHDWTGGTLKRPPKAFF.

The J gene is TRBJ1-4, the V gene TRBV4-1; no definite D call. Trimming left V 0 bases short and J 6 bases short, with 2 bases between. The CDR3 sequence is 12 residues long. Germline values: CDR1 MGHRA, CDR2 YSYEKL. CDR3 in amino acids: CASSQDDEKLFF. The CDR3, as DNA: TGCGCCAGCAGCCAAGACGATGAAAAACTGTTTTTT.

J is TRBJ1-2 and V is TRBV10-2, with 8 bases lining up with TRBD1. The CDR3 contains 14 residues. Germline values: CDR1 WSHSY, CDR2 SAAADI. V lost 2 bases and J lost 7; bases outside the gene matches: 6. CDR3 DNA sequence: TGCGCCAGCAGTGAGATACTTGGGACAGGTGGCTACACCTTC. Amino acids: CASSEILGTGGYTF.

This clone showed up just a few times. The chain employs TRBV14 and TRBJ1-6; 12 bases agree with TRBD1. From germline, CDR1 is SGHDN and CDR2 FVKESK. Trimming at V came to 4 bases and at J to 11 bases, leaving 6 bases not matched to a gene. This CDR3 contains 15 residues. CDR3 DNA sequence: TGTGCCAGCAGCCCCGGGACAGGGGGCAAAACACCCCTCCACTTT. It encodes CASSPGTGGKTPLHF.

CDR3 residues: CASSLDVNQPQHF. The CDR3 coding sequence is TGTGCCAGCAGTTTGGACGTAAATCAGCCCCAGCATTTT. The chain employs TRBV7-3 and TRBJ1-5; D remains unclear. Trimming pared 6 bases from V and 4 bases from J, leaving 10 bases between. Germline CDR1 reads SGHTA; CDR2 reads FQGTGA. The CDR3 has 13 amino acids.

The chain recombines TRBV4-2 with TRBJ2-2; D not resolved. V was trimmed by 3 bases and J by 0 bases, leaving 11 bases between them. The CDR3 runs 16 residues. Per the germline V gene, CDR1 is LGHNA and CDR2 is YNFKEQ. The chain's CDR3 is CASSQQEQTNTGELFF. CDR3 DNA: TGTGCCAGCAGCCAGCAGGAACAAACGAACACCGGGGAGCTGTTTTTT.

The chain recombines TRBV5-1 with TRBJ2-2; D is perhaps TRBD2 (5 bases). The germline V gene encodes CDR1 SGHRS and CDR2 YFSETQ. V was pared by 6 bases and J by 5 bases, with 17 bases between. The CDR3 is made up of 15 amino acids. The CDR3 is CASTPVLGGTGELFF. The CDR3 region has the DNA TGCGCCAGCACCCCTGTGTTAGGCGGGACCGGGGAGCTGTTTTTT.

The chain is built from TRBV19 and TRBJ2-1; no clear D. This CDR3 region has 17 residues. CDR1 and CDR2 from the germline V gene are LNHDA and SQIVND (reference sequence). Trimming pared 6 bases from V and 3 bases from J, leaving 21 bases between. CDR3: CASRGSRQIFGYNEQFF. CDR3 nucleotide sequence: TGTGCCAGTAGGGGAAGTAGACAAATCTTTGGCTACAATGAGCAGTTCTTC.

This chain links TRBV19 with TRBJ1-5, with 8 bases that match TRBD1. Germline assignment: CDR1 LNHDA and CDR2 SQIVND (reference sequence). This CDR3 has 16 residues. V was clipped by 5 bases and J by 1 base; unmatched bases: 7. The CDR3 DNA follows: TGTGCCAGTAGTCCCAGCTACAGGGGGAGCAATCAGCCCCAGCATTTT. Translated, it gives CASSPSYRGSNQPQHF. The whole variable domain, filled in from reference TRBV19 and TRBJ1-5, reads DGGITQSPKYLFRKEGQNVTLSCEQNLNHDAMYWYRQDPGQGLRLIYYSQIVNDFQKGDIAEGYSVSREKKESFPLTVTSAQKNPTAFYLCASSPSYRGSNQPQHFGDGTRLSIL.

The CDR3 is CASISRGNYGYTF. The DNA for the CDR3 is TGTGCCAGCATTTCAAGGGGGAACTATGGCTACACCTTC. V gene TRBV6-6 combines with J gene TRBJ1-2; D perhaps matches TRBD1 (6 bases). The CDR3 consists of 13 residues. V lost 7 bases and J lost 2, with 11 bases in between. CDR1 is MNHNY and CDR2 is SVGAGI in the germline V gene (reference sequence).

This clone was found once. The rearrangement links TRBV9 to TRBJ2-5; D tentatively fits TRBD1 or TRBD2 (5 bases each). This CDR3 spans 19 amino acids. Germline V gene sequence: CDR1 SGDLS, CDR2 YYNGEE. The V gene lost 0 bases and the J gene lost 7 bases, with 28 bases spanning the gap. CDR3 protein: CASSVEGSPGQGRTGTQYF. CDR3 DNA sequence: TGTGCCAGCAGCGTAGAAGGGTCTCCAGGGCAGGGACGTACAGGGACCCAGTACTTC.

The chain uses TRBV2 and TRBJ1-1; D gene unclear. Germline-derived CDR1 and CDR2 are SNHLY and FYNNEI. Trimming shortened V by 4 bases and J by 1 base, and 7 bases separated the two germline ends. The CDR3 loop spans 13 amino acids. The CDR3 nucleotides are TGTGCCAGCAGTGTACGGACGAACACTGAAGCTTTCTTT. Residues: CASSVRTNTEAFF.

This clone was detected a few times. The J gene is TRBJ1-1, the V gene TRBV28, with D possibly matching TRBD1 (6 bases). CDR3 length: 14 amino acids. Germline-derived CDR1 and CDR2 are MDHEN and SYDVKM. The V end was cut by 3 bases, the J end by 3 bases, with 11 bases between. The CDR3 nucleotides are TGTGCCAGCAGTTTGGTCAGGGGTCACACTGAAGCTTTCTTT. Amino acid sequence: CASSLVRGHTEAFF. Full variable domain (missing parts from reference TRBV28 and TRBJ1-1): DVKVTQSSRYLVKRTGEKVFLECVQDMDHENMFWYRQDPGLGLRLIYFSYDVKMKEKGDIPEGYSVSREKKERFSLILESASTNQTSMYLCASSLVRGHTEAFFGQGTRLTVV.